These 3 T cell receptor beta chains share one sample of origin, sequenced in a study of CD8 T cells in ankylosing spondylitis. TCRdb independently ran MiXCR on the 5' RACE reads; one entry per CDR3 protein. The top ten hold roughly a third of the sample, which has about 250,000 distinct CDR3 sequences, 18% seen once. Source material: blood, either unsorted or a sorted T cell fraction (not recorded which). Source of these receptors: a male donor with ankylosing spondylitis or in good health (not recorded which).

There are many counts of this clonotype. The chain's CDR3 is CASSDRTEPYEQYF. In DNA form, the CDR3 reads TGTGCCAGCAGCGATCGGACAGAACCCTACGAGCAGTACTTC. The rearrangement uses TRBV7-9 and TRBJ2-7, with a possible D match to TRBD1 (6 bases). Germline assignment: CDR1 SEHNR and CDR2 FQNEAQ (reference sequence). The CDR3 contains 14 residues. V was cut by 5 bases and J by 2 bases, with 13 bases left in between.

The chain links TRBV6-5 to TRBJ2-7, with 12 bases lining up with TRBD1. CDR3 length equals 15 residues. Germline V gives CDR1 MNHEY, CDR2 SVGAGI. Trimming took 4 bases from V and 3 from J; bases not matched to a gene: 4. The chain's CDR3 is CASSWGQGAGYEQYF. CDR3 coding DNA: TGTGCCAGCAGTTGGGGACAGGGGGCTGGCTACGAGCAGTACTTC.

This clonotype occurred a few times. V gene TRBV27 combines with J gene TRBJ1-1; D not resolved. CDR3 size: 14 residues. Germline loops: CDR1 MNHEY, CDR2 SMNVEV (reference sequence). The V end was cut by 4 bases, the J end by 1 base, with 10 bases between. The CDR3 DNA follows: TGTGCCAGCAGTTCCTTGTGGAAGAACACTGAAGCTTTCTTT. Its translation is CASSSLWKNTEAFF.